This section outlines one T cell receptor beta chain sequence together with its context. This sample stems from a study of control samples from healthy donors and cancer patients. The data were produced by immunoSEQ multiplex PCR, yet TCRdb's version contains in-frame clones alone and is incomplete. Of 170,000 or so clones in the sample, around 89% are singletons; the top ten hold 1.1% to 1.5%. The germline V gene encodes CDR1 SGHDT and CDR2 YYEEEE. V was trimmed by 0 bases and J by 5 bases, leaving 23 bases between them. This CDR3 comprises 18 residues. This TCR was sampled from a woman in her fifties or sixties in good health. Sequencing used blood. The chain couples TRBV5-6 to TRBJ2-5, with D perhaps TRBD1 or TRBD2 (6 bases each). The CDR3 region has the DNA TGTGCCAGCAGCTTGGGAAGGGCCGGGACTTCAAGGGGGGAGACCCAGTACTTC. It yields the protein CASSLGRAGTSRGETQYF.